A selection of T cell receptor beta chains follows, all from one sample in a study of T cells in Graves' hyperthyroidism and ophthalmopathy. TCRdb used MiXCR to reprocess the multiplex PCR reads, holding one entry per CDR3 protein. The table records 600,000 to 900,000 distinct CDR3 sequences, 16% of them present only once. The sequencing sample was made of blood. Receptors originate from a man between 18 and 29 years old with Graves' hyperthyroidism. Both conserved end residues are part of each CDR3. D genes are given only for firm matches. Size values are once, few and many counts, or a class for expanded clones, and some rows have none.

TRBV25-1	TRBJ2-7	NA	many	17	TGTGCCAGCAGTGAACCCCCAGGGCAGACCTTCTCCTACGAGCAGTACTTC	CASSEPPGQTFSYEQYF
TRBV11-2	TRBJ2-1	NA	NA	14	TGTGCCAGCAGCTCTCTCCCAGGCTACAATGAGCAGTTCTTC	CASSSLPGYNEQFF
TRBV7-2	TRBJ2-5	TRBD2	many	15	TGTGCCAGCAGCTCGCCGGGACTAGCGGGCGGTGCCTGGTACTTC	CASSSPGLAGGAWYF
TRBV4-1	TRBJ2-7	TRBD2	NA	15	TGCGCCAGCAGCCAAGAGAAGCGGGAGGGCATCGAGCAGTACTTC	CASSQEKREGIEQYF
TRBV7-2	TRBJ2-7	NA	many	12	TGTGCCAGCAGCTTCACAGGCCCCGAGCAGTACTTC	CASSFTGPEQYF
TRBV5-6	TRBJ1-5	TRBD1	few	17	TGTGCCAGCAGCCCCGACAGGGCTAGGGCTAGCAATCAGCCCCAGCATTTT	CASSPDRARASNQPQHF
TRBV7-8	TRBJ2-1	TRBD2	NA	15	TGTGCCAGCAGCTTAGAACTAGCGGGAGGGCCCAAGCAGTTCTTC	CASSLELAGGPKQFF
TRBV16	TRBJ1-6	TRBD1	many	15	TGTGCCAGCAGCCAACGGCCAGGGGGCAATTCACCCCTCCACTTT	CASSQRPGGNSPLHF
TRBV20-1	TRBJ1-1	NA	few	11	TGCAGTGCTAGCGCGGGGGCCGCGGGTTTCTTT	CSASAGAAGFF
TRBV7-2	TRBJ1-5	TRBD1	few	17	TGTGCCAGCAGCCACCGACCCCGGACAGGGATGGCCCAGCCCCAGCATTTT	CASSHRPRTGMAQPQHF
TRBV20-1	TRBJ1-1	NA	many	14	TGCAGTGCTAGAGTTGGAGGGCCGCATACTGAAGCTTTCTTT	CSARVGGPHTEAFF
TRBV18	TRBJ2-5	TRBD2	NA	15	TGTGCCAGCTCACCAACTAGCGACTACCAAGAGACCCAGTACTTC	CASSPTSDYQETQYF
TRBV27	TRBJ2-7	NA	NA	13	TGTACCAGCAGTTTAGGGGTCACCTACGAGCAGTACTTC	CTSSLGVTYEQYF
TRBV7-9	TRBJ1-5	TRBD1	NA	15	TGTGCCAGCAGTTCTGGGACAGGGGCCAATCAGCCCCAGCATTTT	CASSSGTGANQPQHF
TRBV29-1	TRBJ2-5	TRBD1	NA	11	TGCAGCGTTGAACCGGGACAGGGGTCCAACTTC	CSVEPGQGSNF
TRBV6-2/TRBV6-3	TRBJ2-3	NA	many	14	TGTGCCAGCACCAGGGATGGGCTCACAGATACGCAGTATTTT	CASTRDGLTDTQYF
TRBV12-3/TRBV12-4	TRBJ2-1	NA	many	15	TGTGCCAGCAGTTTTGGAAGGGTGGGGGTACTCGGGCAGTTCTTC	CASSFGRVGVLGQFF
TRBV20-1	TRBJ2-7	TRBD2	many	13	TGCAGTGCTCCACTAGCGGGGGGGTACGAGCAGTACTTC	CSAPLAGGYEQYF
TRBV30	TRBJ2-2	NA	NA	13	TGTGCCTTGGGCGAGAGTGGCACCGGGGAGCTGTTTTTT	CALGESGTGELFF
TRBV7-2	TRBJ1-5	NA	many	15	TGTGCCAGCAGGTGGGTGGCTGATAGCAATCAGCCCCAGCATTTT	CASRWVADSNQPQHF
TRBV28	TRBJ1-5	NA	many	13	TGTGCCAGCATATCGCACATCAATCAGCCCCAGCATTTT	CASISHINQPQHF
TRBV2	TRBJ2-7	NA	few	12	TGTGCCAGCGAAGTTGAGGGCTACGAGCAGTACTTC	CASEVEGYEQYF
TRBV2	TRBJ1-5	TRBD1	NA	14	TGTGCCAGCGGGGACAGTGAATACAATCAGCCCCAGCATTTT	CASGDSEYNQPQHF
TRBV20-1	TRBJ1-5	TRBD1	NA	13	TGCAGTGCTAGGACAGGGGCCTCTCAGCCCCAGCATTTT	CSARTGASQPQHF
TRBV7-3	TRBJ2-5	NA	many	19	TGTGCCAGCAGCTTGCACCGTCTGGCGCGGGGGCGATACCAAGAGACCCAGTACTTC	CASSLHRLARGRYQETQYF
TRBV5-1	TRBJ2-7	TRBD1	many	14	TGCGCCAGCAGACCCCCGGGACAGTCCTACGAGCAGTACTTC	CASRPPGQSYEQYF
TRBV5-1	TRBJ2-7	TRBD2	NA	18	TGCGCCAGCAGCCTGCAACTATCCCCTAGCGGGGGGGGTTACGAGCAGTACTTC	CASSLQLSPSGGGYEQYF
TRBV18	TRBJ2-7	NA	many	13	TGTGCCAGCTCACCTGGCGACCCCTACGAGCAGTACTTC	CASSPGDPYEQYF
TRBV2	TRBJ2-3	TRBD2	NA	15	TGTGCCAGCAGGGGGGGGGACCTACACACAGATACGCAGTATTTT	CASRGGDLHTDTQYF
TRBV27	TRBJ2-6	NA	many	16	TGTGCCAGCAGGGGGATTGAGGGCTCTGGGGCCAACGTCCTGACTTTC	CASRGIEGSGANVLTF
TRBV30	TRBJ2-1	TRBD2	many	13	TGTGCCTGGAGTGGGACTAGCTCAGCTGAGCAGTTCTTC	CAWSGTSSAEQFF
TRBV10-3	TRBJ1-1	NA	NA	11	TGTGCCATGGGGCCGAGCACTGAAGCTTTCTTT	CAMGPSTEAFF
TRBV2	TRBJ2-1	TRBD2	many	14	TGTGCCAGCAGTCGAAATAGCGGGGACAATGAGCAGTTCTTC	CASSRNSGDNEQFF
TRBV27	TRBJ1-1	NA	NA	16	TGTGCCAGCAGCGATTCTGTCGGCAGTATGAACACTGAAGCTTTCTTT	CASSDSVGSMNTEAFF
TRBV18	TRBJ1-1	NA	many	15	TGTGCCAGCTCACCAGTAGAGGGGATGAACACTGAAGCTTTCTTT	CASSPVEGMNTEAFF
TRBV24-1	TRBJ2-1	TRBD2	NA	16	TGTGCCACCAGTGATTTTCTAGCGGGAGGAGCCTATGAGCAGTTCTTC	CATSDFLAGGAYEQFF
TRBV20-1	TRBJ2-1	TRBD2	NA	15	TGCAGTGCTAGCGGGGGGGCGGGAGATTCCTACGAGCAGTTCTTC	CSASGGAGDSYEQFF
TRBV7-8	TRBJ2-7	TRBD2	few	15	TGTGCCAGCAGCTTAGAGCTAGCGGGAGTACACGAGCAGTACTTC	CASSLELAGVHEQYF
TRBV7-2	TRBJ2-7	TRBD2	many	17	TGTGCCAGCAGCAAAAGCCCTAGCGGGATTCTCCCCTACGAGCAGTACTTC	CASSKSPSGILPYEQYF
TRBV3-1	TRBJ2-5	NA	many	11	TGTGCCAGCAGCCAGATTCAGACCCAGTACTTC	CASSQIQTQYF
TRBV5-1	TRBJ1-1	NA	NA	14	TGCGCCAGCAGCTTGGGAGAGGGGGACACTGAAGCTTTCTTT	CASSLGEGDTEAFF
TRBV15	TRBJ2-1	TRBD2	NA	20	TGTGCCACCAGCAGAGATATAGAGGGACTAGCGGGAGGGATGGCCTATGAGCAGTTCTTC	CATSRDIEGLAGGMAYEQFF
TRBV4-3	TRBJ2-5	TRBD1	NA	15	TGCGCCAGCAGCCAAGAAGCGGACAGGGTAGAGACCCAGTACTTC	CASSQEADRVETQYF
TRBV29-1	TRBJ2-7	NA	many	14	TGCAGCGTTCGCCTGACAGGAGGGAACTACGAGCAGTACTTC	CSVRLTGGNYEQYF
TRBV4-1	TRBJ2-2	NA	NA	17	TGCGCCAGCAGCCACGCACAGGGCCTCGTGGGCACCGGGGAGCTGTTTTTT	CASSHAQGLVGTGELFF
TRBV5-1	TRBJ2-7	NA	many	13	TGCGCCAGCAGCTTGTTGGCTTCAAGCGAGCAGTACTTC	CASSLLASSEQYF
TRBV30	TRBJ2-7	NA	NA	12	TGTGCCTGGGGCAGTGGTTGGAGGGAGCAGTACTTC	CAWGSGWREQYF
TRBV6-2/TRBV6-3	TRBJ2-1	NA	NA	15	TGTGCCAGCAGTTACTCTTTCCTAGCGAGTAATGAGCAGTTCTTC	CASSYSFLASNEQFF
TRBV7-9	TRBJ2-7	TRBD2	NA	12	TGTGCCGGATCCGGGACTAGCTACGAGCAGTACTTC	CAGSGTSYEQYF
TRBV18	TRBJ2-5	NA	few	18	TGTGCCAGCTCACCCCACGCCCCCGGGGCATCGGTAAGGGAGACCCAGTACTTC	CASSPHAPGASVRETQYF
TRBV11-3	TRBJ1-2	NA	NA	15	TGTGCCAGCAGCTTAGTAGGGCCGGGGGCGAGTGGCTACACCTTC	CASSLVGPGASGYTF
TRBV29-1	TRBJ1-4	NA	NA	12	TGCAGCGTTGGGCAGGGTACTGAAAAACTGTTTTTT	CSVGQGTEKLFF
TRBV11-3	TRBJ2-7	TRBD2	few	15	TGTGCCAGCAGCCAGGAACTAGCGGGAGCGTACGAGCAGTACTTC	CASSQELAGAYEQYF
TRBV7-9	TRBJ2-2	NA	NA	16	TGTGCCAGCAGCGTCGGACTATCCGCGAACACCGGGGAGCTGTTTTTT	CASSVGLSANTGELFF
TRBV3-1	TRBJ2-7	TRBD2	once	14	TGTGCCAGCAGTGTTAGCGGGAGAACGTACGAGCAGTACTTC	CASSVSGRTYEQYF